Listed below are T cell receptor beta chains from one sample, sequenced in a study of T cell responses to AZD1222 COVID-19 vaccine. Measured with immunoSEQ multiplex PCR; TCRdb has only the in-frame clones, and not every one. Of 100,000 to 150,000 clones in the sample, 75% to 90% were seen once. The sequences come from peripheral blood, collected on day 0 of MenACWY control vaccination. Source of these receptors: an adult in good health. Each CDR3 is given with its conserved first and last residue. Fields, in order: J gene, V gene, CDR3 length, clone size, D gene, CDR3 protein, CDR3 DNA. A D gene is named only where the DNA matches it firmly. Where a row states a size, it is once, few, many or the class of an expanded clone; other rows omit it.

J: TRBJ2-2; V: TRBV4-2; length: 13; size: few; D: -; CDR3: CASSQGNTGELFF; DNA: TGTGCCAGCAGCCAAGGGAACACCGGGGAGCTGTTTTTT
J: TRBJ2-7; V: TRBV4-2; length: 16; size: -; D: -; CDR3: CASSQGASAEWGEQYF; DNA: TGTGCCAGCAGCCAAGGTGCCAGCGCTGAGTGGGGTGAGCAGTACTTC
J: TRBJ2-7; V: TRBV7-6; length: 13; size: -; D: -; CDR3: CASSGVRGVEQYF; DNA: TGTGCCAGCAGCGGGGTAAGGGGGGTCGAGCAGTACTTC
J: TRBJ2-5; V: TRBV6-5; length: 15; size: -; D: -; CDR3: CASSYSGGRQETQYF; DNA: TGTGCCAGCAGTTACTCGGGGGGGCGGCAAGAGACCCAGTACTTC
J: TRBJ2-7; V: TRBV12-3/TRBV12-4; length: 12; size: -; D: -; CDR3: CASSPPSSEQYF; DNA: TGTGCCAGCAGCCCGCCGAGCTCCGAGCAGTACTTC
J: TRBJ2-7; V: TRBV19; length: 13; size: -; D: -; CDR3: CASSRDTVYEQYF; DNA: TGTGCCAGCAGCCGGGACACCGTCTACGAGCAGTACTTC
J: TRBJ1-2; V: TRBV27; length: 14; size: -; D: TRBD1; CDR3: CASREAGGSYGYTF; DNA: TGTGCCAGCAGAGAAGCAGGGGGCAGCTATGGCTACACCTTC
J: TRBJ2-7; V: TRBV5-6; length: 16; size: -; D: TRBD2; CDR3: CASSHLGVGGSYEQYF; DNA: TGTGCCAGCAGTCACCTTGGGGTCGGGGGGTCCTACGAGCAGTACTTC
J: TRBJ1-3; V: TRBV2; length: 18; size: -; D: -; CDR3: CASSEYLVRGPSGNTIYF; DNA: TGTGCCAGCAGTGAATACTTGGTCAGGGGTCCCTCTGGAAACACCATATATTTT
J: TRBJ1-5; V: TRBV6-1; length: 16; size: -; D: -; CDR3: CASSDLKGNSNQPQHF; DNA: TGTGCCAGCAGTGACTTAAAGGGGAATAGCAATCAGCCCCAGCATTTT
J: TRBJ2-7; V: TRBV13; length: 14; size: -; D: -; CDR3: CASRANRVVNEQYF; DNA: TGTGCCAGCCGGGCTAACAGGGTAGTCAACGAGCAGTACTTC
J: TRBJ2-1; V: TRBV28; length: 12; size: -; D: -; CDR3: CASSLPSGRWFF; DNA: TGTGCCAGCAGTTTACCCTCAGGGAGGTGGTTCTTC
J: TRBJ2-3; V: TRBV5-1; length: 14; size: -; D: -; CDR3: CASSLGGKGHTQYF; DNA: TGCGCCAGCAGCTTGGGGGGTAAGGGGCATACGCAGTATTTT
J: TRBJ1-6; V: TRBV28; length: 12; size: -; D: TRBD1; CDR3: CAGQGKNSPLHF; DNA: TGTGCCGGACAGGGGAAAAATTCACCCCTCCACTTT
J: TRBJ1-4; V: TRBV9; length: 12; size: -; D: -; CDR3: CASSAWGGELFF; DNA: TGTGCCAGCAGCGCGTGGGGGGGAGAACTGTTTTTT
J: TRBJ2-6; V: TRBV3-1/TRBV3-2; length: 17; size: -; D: -; CDR3: CASSQEFSSSGANVLTF; DNA: TGTGCCAGCAGCCAAGAATTCAGTTCCTCTGGGGCCAACGTCCTGACTTTC
J: TRBJ2-7; V: TRBV5-6; length: 14; size: -; D: TRBD2; CDR3: CASSLAGGAYEQYF; DNA: TGTGCCAGCAGCTTAGCGGGAGGGGCCTACGAGCAGTACTTC
J: TRBJ2-5; V: TRBV19; length: 15; size: -; D: -; CDR3: CASRSPGAGGETQYF; DNA: TGTGCCAGTAGGAGCCCAGGGGCAGGCGGGGAGACCCAGTACTTC
J: TRBJ1-2; V: TRBV6-5; length: 15; size: -; D: TRBD1; CDR3: CASSTKGGSYYGYTF; DNA: TGTGCCAGCAGTACTAAAGGGGGCTCGTACTATGGCTACACCTTC
J: TRBJ2-1; V: TRBV7-3; length: 20; size: -; D: -; CDR3: CASSLRVGQGRQSSYNEQFF; DNA: TGTGCCAGCAGCTTAAGGGTTGGGCAGGGGCGGCAGAGCTCCTACAATGAGCAGTTCTTC
J: TRBJ2-7; V: TRBV5-4; length: 14; size: -; D: TRBD1; CDR3: CASSDRGSSYEQYF; DNA: TGTGCCAGCAGCGACAGGGGGTCCTCCTACGAGCAGTACTTC
J: TRBJ2-7; V: TRBV7-2; length: 14; size: few; D: TRBD2; CDR3: CASSLGLAAVEQYF; DNA: TGTGCCAGCAGCCTGGGACTAGCCGCCGTCGAGCAGTACTTC
J: TRBJ2-5; V: TRBV6-5; length: 13; size: -; D: -; CDR3: CASSYGDSETQYF; DNA: TGTGCCAGCAGTTATGGGGACTCAGAGACCCAGTACTTC
J: TRBJ2-2; V: TRBV24-1; length: 13; size: once; D: -; CDR3: CATSDLPGGELFF; DNA: TGTGCCACCAGTGATTTGCCCGGCGGGGAGCTGTTTTTT
J: TRBJ2-2; V: TRBV29-1; length: 12; size: -; D: -; CDR3: CSSPGATGELFF; DNA: TGCAGCTCCCCGGGGGCCACCGGGGAGCTGTTTTTT
J: TRBJ2-7; V: TRBV6-1; length: 15; size: -; D: TRBD1; CDR3: CASSEDGTGGYEQYF; DNA: TGTGCCAGCAGTGAGGACGGGACAGGGGGCTACGAGCAGTACTTC
J: TRBJ2-7; V: TRBV18; length: 15; size: -; D: TRBD1; CDR3: CASSPSRDRAYEQYF; DNA: TGTGCCAGCTCACCCTCCCGGGACAGGGCCTACGAGCAGTACTTC
J: TRBJ2-7; V: TRBV18; length: 14; size: few; D: -; CDR3: CASSPPTDPYEQYF; DNA: TGTGCCAGCTCACCACCAACAGATCCCTACGAGCAGTACTTC
J: TRBJ1-2; V: TRBV5-4; length: 14; size: -; D: TRBD1; CDR3: CASSQGQDNYGYTF; DNA: TGTGCCAGCAGCCAGGGACAGGACAACTATGGCTACACCTTC
J: TRBJ1-6; V: TRBV7-9; length: 18; size: -; D: -; CDR3: CASRQHETESSYNSPLHF; DNA: TGTGCCAGCAGACAACACGAGACCGAGAGCTCCTATAATTCACCCCTCCACTTT
J: TRBJ2-2; V: TRBV7-9; length: 14; size: medium-sized; D: -; CDR3: CASSPTSGPGELFF; DNA: TGTGCCAGCAGCCCCACCTCGGGGCCCGGGGAGCTGTTTTTT
J: TRBJ2-7; V: TRBV30; length: 14; size: -; D: TRBD1; CDR3: CAWSSGGWDYEQYF; DNA: TGTGCCTGGAGTTCAGGGGGCTGGGACTACGAGCAGTACTTC
J: TRBJ1-3; V: TRBV7-2; length: 16; size: few; D: -; CDR3: CASSLPVGLTGNTIYF; DNA: TGTGCCAGCAGCTTACCCGTGGGGCTGACTGGAAACACCATATATTTT